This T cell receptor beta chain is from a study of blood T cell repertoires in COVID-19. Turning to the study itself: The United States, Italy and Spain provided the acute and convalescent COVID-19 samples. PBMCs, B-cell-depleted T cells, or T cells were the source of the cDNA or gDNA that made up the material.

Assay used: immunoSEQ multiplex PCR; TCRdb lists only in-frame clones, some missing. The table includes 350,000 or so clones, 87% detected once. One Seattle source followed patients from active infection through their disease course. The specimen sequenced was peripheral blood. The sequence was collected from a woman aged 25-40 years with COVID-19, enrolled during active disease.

CDR3 coding DNA: TGTGCCGCCAGGACAGAAGGCACTGAAGCTTTCTTT. Its protein product is CAARTEGTEAFF. The chain uses TRBV12-3 or TRBV12-4 and TRBJ1-1; D is perhaps TRBD1 (6 bases). CDR3 length: 12 amino acids. Trimming took off 11 bases at V and 4 bases at J, with 14 bases between the two ends.